This TCR beta chain was sequenced in a study of cytomegalovirus exposure and HLA in healthy donors. V gave up 5 bases and J gave up 4 bases, with 17 bases separating them. Germline V CDR1 and CDR2: SQVTM, ANQGSEA. The CDR3 contains 14 residues. Researchers ran the PCR with 60 Vbeta and 13 Jbeta primers. Produced via immunoSEQ multiplex PCR; TCRdb's table is partial and in-frame only. This table has about 150,000 clones, 61% appearing once. General observations from the study: Later, TCR association rates were found to vary by HLA locus, highest for DRB1 and lowest for HLA-C. Later analysis suggested links between common viral pathogens and several top significant clusters. A further, later analysis showed that HLA-associated TCR beta chains (compared with equally common others) were more clonally expanded.

About this clone itself: Antigen unknown.

The TCR originated in a male donor in good health and CMV-seronegative. This chain links TRBV29-1 with TRBJ1-1; weak D call: TRBD1 (6 bases). The specimen sequenced was PBMCs. The CDR3 loop reads CSVREAGVGTEAFF. In DNA, the CDR3 is TGCAGCGTTAGAGAGGCAGGGGTGGGCACTGAAGCTTTCTTT.